A selection of T cell receptor beta chains follows, all from one sample in a study of blood T cell repertoires in COVID-19. Clones were read by immunoSEQ multiplex PCR, and TCRdb kept only the in-frame ones, dropping some. This sample yields roughly 85,000 clones, of which 86% are seen a single time; 27% belongs to the top ten. The sequencing input was peripheral blood. These receptors all stem from a man in his fifties or sixties with active or convalescent COVID-19. The CDR3 runs from the conserved cysteine through the conserved F or W. A D gene is named only where the DNA matches it firmly. The size field is filled for only some rows; it gives once, few, many or a size class.

clone_size | d_call | j_call | v_call | cdr3_aa | cdr3_nt
NA | NA | TRBJ1-2 | TRBV4-3 | CASSQDRGPSFGYTF | TGCGCCAGCAGCCAAGACAGGGGCCCTAGCTTTGGCTACACCTTC
NA | NA | TRBJ1-3 | TRBV4-1 | CASSQDIRGRDTIYF | TGCGCCAGCAGCCAAGATATCAGGGGTAGGGACACCATATATTTT
NA | NA | TRBJ2-6 | TRBV29-1 | CSVDGVSGANVLTF | TGCAGCGTTGACGGGGTCTCTGGGGCCAACGTCCTGACTTTC
few | TRBD2 | TRBJ2-7 | TRBV7-6 | CASSDHLGGSYEQYF | TGTGCCAGCAGCGACCACCTGGGGGGGTCCTACGAGCAGTACTTC
NA | NA | TRBJ1-5 | TRBV12-5 | CASGLEAESPQHF | TGTGCTAGTGGTTTAGAGGCGGAGAGTCCCCAGCATTTT
NA | TRBD1 | TRBJ1-6 | TRBV11-2 | CASSLQGAGSPLHF | TGTGCCAGCAGCTTACAGGGGGCGGGATCACCCCTCCACTTT
NA | TRBD1 | TRBJ2-3 | TRBV30 | CAWGGQGGDTQYF | TGTGCCTGGGGGGGACAGGGTGGGGATACGCAGTATTTT
NA | NA | TRBJ1-5 | TRBV6-6 | CASSQTVRGIQDQPQHF | TGTGCCAGCAGTCAAACAGTCAGGGGTATTCAGGATCAGCCCCAGCATTTT
once | NA | TRBJ1-1 | TRBV24-1 | CATSENKNTEAFF | TGTGCCACCAGTGAAAACAAGAACACTGAAGCTTTCTTT
NA | TRBD1 | TRBJ2-7 | TRBV19 | CASSPDRSGRHEQYF | TGTGCCAGTAGTCCGGACAGGTCGGGAAGGCACGAGCAGTACTTC
NA | TRBD2 | TRBJ2-5 | TRBV29-1 | CSVSVTSGGPGETQYF | TGCAGCGTCTCTGTCACTAGCGGGGGGCCAGGAGAGACCCAGTACTTC
NA | NA | TRBJ1-6 | TRBV3-1/TRBV3-2 | CASRGLYNSPLHF | TGTGCCAGCAGGGGCCTCTATAATTCACCCCTCCACTTT
NA | NA | TRBJ2-5 | TRBV5-1 | CASSLLGGGRQETQYF | TGCGCCAGCAGCTTGTTAGGCGGGGGCCGCCAAGAGACCCAGTACTTC
once | NA | TRBJ1-1 | TRBV5-1 | CASSLEGVTEAFF | TGCGCCAGCAGCTTAGAGGGTGTCACTGAAGCTTTCTTT
NA | TRBD1 | TRBJ2-5 | TRBV6-5 | CASSRSTGWETQYF | TGTGCCAGCAGTAGATCGACAGGGTGGGAGACCCAGTACTTC
NA | TRBD1 | TRBJ1-2 | TRBV19 | CASMRTGNYGYTF | TGTGCCAGTATGAGGACAGGAAACTATGGCTACACCTTC
NA | NA | TRBJ2-2 | TRBV7-9 | CASSPQGVPGELFF | TGTGCCAGCAGCCCCCAGGGCGTTCCTGGGGAGCTGTTTTTT
NA | NA | TRBJ2-7 | TRBV7-6 | CASSLAQTYEQYF | TGTGCCAGCAGCTTAGCGCAGACCTACGAGCAGTACTTC
NA | NA | TRBJ2-3 | TRBV20-1 | CSASRSPDTQYF | TGCAGTGCTAGTCGGTCACCGGATACGCAGTATTTT
NA | TRBD1 | TRBJ2-7 | TRBV5-1 | CASSRGTGWNEQYF | TGCGCCAGCAGCCGCGGGACAGGGTGGAACGAGCAGTACTTC
NA | NA | TRBJ1-5 | TRBV11-2 | CASSGGPNQPQHF | TGTGCCAGCAGCGGAGGCCCAAATCAGCCCCAGCATTTT
once | NA | TRBJ1-6 | TRBV6-5 | CASSLGQRIQPLHF | TGTGCCAGCAGCCTAGGACAGAGAATTCAACCCCTCCACTTT
NA | NA | TRBJ2-5 | TRBV6-2/TRBV6-3 | CASSYMRGEAQETQYF | TGTGCCAGCAGTTACATGCGGGGCGAGGCCCAAGAGACCCAGTACTTC
NA | NA | TRBJ2-6 | TRBV10-1 | CASSDGTGGANVLTF | TGCGCCAGCAGCGATGGGACTGGTGGGGCCAACGTCCTGACTTTC
NA | TRBD1 | TRBJ1-4 | TRBV19 | CASSSGTELSVNEKLFF | TGTGCCAGTTCGTCAGGGACAGAACTTAGCGTCAATGAAAAACTGTTTTTT
NA | TRBD2 | TRBJ2-7 | TRBV5-1 | CASSSGLAPYEQYF | TGCGCCAGCAGCAGTGGACTAGCGCCCTACGAGCAGTACTTC
NA | NA | TRBJ2-7 | TRBV6-5 | CASSYSGLTRIDEQYF | TGTGCCAGCAGTTACTCGGGGCTTACCCGAATCGACGAGCAGTACTTC
NA | NA | TRBJ2-1 | TRBV5-1 | CASSLDGQIYNEQFF | TGCGCCAGCAGCTTGGATGGACAGATCTACAATGAGCAGTTCTTC
NA | TRBD1 | TRBJ2-2 | TRBV19 | CASRIRDRLTGELFF | TGTGCCAGTAGAATACGGGACAGGCTGACCGGGGAGCTGTTTTTT
few | NA | TRBJ1-1 | TRBV14 | CASSQQGGTREAFF | TGTGCCAGCAGCCAACAAGGGGGTACTAGGGAAGCTTTCTTT
NA | NA | TRBJ2-5 | TRBV19 | CASSDSTQETQYF | TGTGCCAGTAGTGACAGTACTCAAGAGACCCAGTACTTC
NA | NA | TRBJ2-7 | TRBV5-1 | CASSLGQDEQYF | TGCGCCAGCAGCTTGGGACAGGACGAGCAGTACTTC
NA | NA | TRBJ1-1 | TRBV5-8 | CASSRRGGNTEAFF | TGTGCCAGCAGTCGAAGGGGGGGTAACACTGAAGCTTTCTTT
NA | NA | TRBJ2-3 | TRBV6-6 | CASSGGTDTQYF | TGTGCCAGCAGTGGAGGCACAGATACGCAGTATTTT
NA | TRBD1 | TRBJ2-5 | TRBV28 | CASSPRTGGASRETQYF | TGTGCCAGCAGTCCCCGGACAGGGGGCGCTTCAAGGGAGACCCAGTACTTC
few | NA | TRBJ1-5 | TRBV19 | CASTGSANNQPQHF | TGTGCCAGTACAGGGTCCGCGAACAATCAGCCCCAGCATTTT
NA | NA | TRBJ2-1 | TRBV2 | CASSEAGSIEQFF | TGTGCCAGCAGTGAAGCCGGTAGCATTGAGCAGTTCTTC
NA | TRBD1 | TRBJ2-5 | TRBV7-2 | CASSPGQGQTQYF | TGTGCCAGCAGCCCGGGACAGGGACAGACCCAGTACTTC
NA | TRBD1 | TRBJ1-1 | TRBV18 | CASSPSPLQGGTEAFF | TGTGCCAGCTCACCTTCGCCGCTTCAGGGGGGCACTGAAGCTTTCTTT
NA | NA | TRBJ2-1 | TRBV3-1/TRBV3-2 | CASNLARSSYNEQFF | TGTGCCAGCAACCTAGCGAGGAGCTCCTACAATGAGCAGTTCTTC
NA | TRBD1 | TRBJ1-4 | TRBV3-1/TRBV3-2 | CASSQDRGLEKLFF | TGTGCCAGCAGCCAGGACAGGGGGCTTGAAAAACTGTTTTTT
NA | NA | TRBJ2-5 | TRBV4-3 | CASSQSAGQETQYF | TGCGCCAGCAGCCAAAGCGCGGGCCAAGAGACCCAGTACTTC
NA | NA | TRBJ2-7 | TRBV14 | CASSQEMATYEQYF | TGTGCCAGCAGCCAAGAGATGGCCACCTACGAGCAGTACTTC
NA | TRBD2 | TRBJ2-3 | TRBV11-2 | CASSLVAGPTDTQYF | TGTGCCAGCAGCTTGGTAGCGGGGCCCACAGATACGCAGTATTTT
once | TRBD2 | TRBJ2-1 | TRBV6-2/TRBV6-3 | CASSYAGDWGEQFF | TGTGCCAGCAGTTACGCGGGGGACTGGGGTGAGCAGTTCTTC
NA | NA | TRBJ2-5 | TRBV29-1 | CSVARDYQETQYF | TGCAGCGTCGCCCGGGACTACCAAGAGACCCAGTACTTC
NA | TRBD1 | TRBJ2-3 | TRBV19 | CASSIQGARPTDTQYF | TGTGCCAGTAGTATACAGGGGGCGAGACCCACAGATACGCAGTATTTT
NA | TRBD1 | TRBJ2-2 | TRBV19 | CASSTPSGTANTGELFF | TGTGCCAGTAGTACCCCTTCCGGGACAGCGAACACCGGGGAGCTGTTTTTT
NA | TRBD2 | TRBJ2-4 | TRBV11-2 | CASSQSGRNIQYF | TGTGCCAGCAGCCAGAGCGGGAGAAACATTCAGTACTTC
NA | TRBD2 | TRBJ2-3 | TRBV5-6 | CASSRTSGGVDTQYF | TGTGCCAGCAGCCGGACTAGCGGGGGGGTTGATACGCAGTATTTT
NA | TRBD1 | TRBJ2-1 | TRBV7-7 | CASSLEGASYNEQFF | TGTGCCAGCAGCTTAGAGGGGGCCTCCTACAATGAGCAGTTCTTC
NA | TRBD1 | TRBJ2-7 | TRBV27 | CASSLGRDRGSHEQYF | TGTGCCAGCAGTCTAGGGCGGGACAGGGGATCCCACGAGCAGTACTTC
NA | NA | TRBJ2-7 | TRBV18 | CASSPQEVASYEQYF | TGTGCCAGCTCACCGCAAGAAGTAGCGTCCTACGAGCAGTACTTC
NA | NA | TRBJ2-5 | TRBV18 | CASSPPLAGVIQETQYF | TGTGCCAGCTCACCACCGTTGGCAGGGGTTATCCAAGAGACCCAGTACTTC
once | TRBD2 | TRBJ2-2 | TRBV2 | CASSYTSGRNTGELFF | TGTGCCAGCAGTTATACTAGCGGGCGGAACACCGGGGAGCTGTTTTTT
NA | TRBD2 | TRBJ2-1 | TRBV27 | CASGGLVGEQFF | TGTGCCAGCGGTGGACTAGTCGGCGAGCAGTTCTTC
NA | TRBD1 | TRBJ2-2 | TRBV5-1 | CASSQQGFANTGELFF | TGCGCCAGCAGCCAACAGGGGTTCGCGAACACCGGGGAGCTGTTTTTT